This section outlines one TCR beta chain sequence together with its context. Its antigen remains unknown. Profiling relied on immunoSEQ multiplex PCR, and the TCRdb table lists in-frame clones only, not all of them. The sample lists 100,000 to 120,000 clones, approximately 86% occurring once. This entry comes from a study of cytomegalovirus exposure and HLA in healthy donors. Study-level information: Per a later analysis, the approximately 620 first-cohort and 120 or so validation repertoires shared one platform. Broader study findings: In a later analysis, first-cohort TCR clusters were found to tend to co-occur in the roughly 120 validation repertoires. A few of the chains that were CMV-associated were confirmed in vitro to be specific for CMV antigens.

The source of this sequence is a woman aged 18-29 years in good health and CMV-seropositive. The sequencing input was PBMCs.

CDR3 in DNA: TGTGCCAGCAGCCCGGGTGCAGGGGAGTATCGTTCACCCCTCCACTTT. This translates into CASSPGAGEYRSPLHF. The chain recombines TRBV7-9 with TRBJ1-6, with a possible D match to TRBD1 (6 bases). The germline gives CDR1 SEHNR, CDR2 FQNEAQ (reference sequence). The CDR3 consists of 16 residues. V was clipped by 5 bases and J by 9 bases, with 20 bases between them. Drawing the rest from reference TRBV7-9 and TRBJ1-6, the complete variable domain is DTGVSQNPRHKITKRGQNVTFRCDPISEHNRLYWYRQTLGQGPEFLTYFQNEAQLEKSRLLSDRFSAERPKGSFSTLEIQRTEQGDSAMYLCASSPGAGEYRSPLHFGNGTRLTVT.